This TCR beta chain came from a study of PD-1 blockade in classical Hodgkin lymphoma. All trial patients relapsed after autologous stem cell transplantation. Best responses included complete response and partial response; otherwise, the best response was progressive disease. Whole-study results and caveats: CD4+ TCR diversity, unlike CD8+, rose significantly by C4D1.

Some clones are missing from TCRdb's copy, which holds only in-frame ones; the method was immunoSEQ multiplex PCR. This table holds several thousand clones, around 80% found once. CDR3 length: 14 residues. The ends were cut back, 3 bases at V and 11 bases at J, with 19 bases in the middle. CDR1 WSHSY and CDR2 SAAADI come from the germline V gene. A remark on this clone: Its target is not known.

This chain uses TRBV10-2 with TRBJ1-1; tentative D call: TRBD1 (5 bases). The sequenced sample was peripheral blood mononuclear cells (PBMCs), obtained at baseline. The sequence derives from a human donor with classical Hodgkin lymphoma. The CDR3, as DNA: TGCGCCAGCAGTGAAGAGACGGCAAGTGAGGGGGCTTTCTTT. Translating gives CASSEETASEGAFF.